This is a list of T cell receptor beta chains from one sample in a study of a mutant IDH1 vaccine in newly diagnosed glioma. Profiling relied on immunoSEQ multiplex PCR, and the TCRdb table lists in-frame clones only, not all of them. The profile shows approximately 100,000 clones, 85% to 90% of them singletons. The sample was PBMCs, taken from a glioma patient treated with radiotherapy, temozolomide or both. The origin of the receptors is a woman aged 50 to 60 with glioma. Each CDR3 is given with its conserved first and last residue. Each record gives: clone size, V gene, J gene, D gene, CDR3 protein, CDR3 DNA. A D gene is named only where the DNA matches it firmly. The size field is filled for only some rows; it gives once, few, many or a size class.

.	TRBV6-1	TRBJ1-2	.	CASSEYRDRGYTF	TGTGCCAGCAGTGAGTACAGGGACCGAGGCTACACCTTC
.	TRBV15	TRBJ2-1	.	CATSRETGKGNEQFF	TGTGCCACCAGCAGAGAAACAGGTAAAGGGAATGAGCAGTTCTTC
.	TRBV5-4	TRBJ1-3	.	CASSQTSSGNTIYF	TGTGCCAGCAGTCAAACGAGCTCTGGAAACACCATATATTTT
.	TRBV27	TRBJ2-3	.	CASGGGGQGTDTQYF	TGTGCCAGTGGAGGAGGGGGTCAGGGCACAGATACGCAGTATTTT
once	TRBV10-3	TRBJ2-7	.	CAISGQLGGEQYF	TGTGCCATCAGTGGACAGTTAGGGGGGGAGCAGTACTTC
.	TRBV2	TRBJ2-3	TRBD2	CASSSSSGNTQYF	TGTGCCAGCAGCAGCTCTAGCGGGAATACGCAGTATTTT
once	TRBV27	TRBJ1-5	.	CASSTVGEPQHF	TGTGCCAGCAGTACCGTGGGAGAGCCCCAGCATTTT
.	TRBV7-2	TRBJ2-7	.	CASSLYEGKYEQYF	TGTGCCAGCAGCTTATATGAGGGGAAATACGAGCAGTACTTC
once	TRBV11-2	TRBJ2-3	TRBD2	CASSLGRSGSDTQYF	TGTGCCAGCAGCTTAGGACGTAGCGGGAGTGATACGCAGTATTTT
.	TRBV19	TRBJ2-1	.	CASTSSGKIVNNEQFF	TGTGCCAGTACCTCTTCCGGGAAGATTGTGAACAATGAGCAGTTCTTC
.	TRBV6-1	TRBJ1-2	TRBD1	CASSDAGGWDYGYTF	TGTGCCAGCAGTGACGCAGGGGGTTGGGACTATGGCTACACCTTC
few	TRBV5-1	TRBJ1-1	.	CASSFDVNTEAFF	TGCGCCAGCAGCTTCGACGTGAACACTGAAGCTTTCTTT
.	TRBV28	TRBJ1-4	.	CASGEEVGGEKLFF	TGTGCCAGCGGGGAGGAGGTCGGGGGAGAAAAACTGTTTTTT
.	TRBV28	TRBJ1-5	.	CASSLGWSNQPQHF	TGTGCCAGCAGTTTAGGATGGAGCAATCAGCCCCAGCATTTT
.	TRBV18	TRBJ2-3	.	CASSPPSGGTDTQYF	TGTGCCAGCTCACCACCGTCAGGGGGGACAGATACGCAGTATTTT
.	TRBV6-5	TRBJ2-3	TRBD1	CASRLWDRSTDTQYF	TGTGCCAGCAGGCTTTGGGACAGGAGCACAGATACGCAGTATTTT
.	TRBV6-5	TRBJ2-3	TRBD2	CASSYHSGRGDTQYF	TGTGCCAGCAGTTACCATAGCGGGAGAGGGGATACGCAGTATTTT
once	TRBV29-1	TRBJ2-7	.	CSVAFEGYEQYF	TGCAGCGTTGCGTTCGAGGGTTACGAGCAGTACTTC
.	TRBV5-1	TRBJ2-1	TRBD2	CASSLGPSGRGEQFF	TGCGCCAGCAGCTTGGGGCCTAGCGGGAGAGGAGAGCAGTTCTTC
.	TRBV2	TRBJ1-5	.	CASSEEGRLSHF	TGTGCCAGCAGTGAGGAGGGACGGCTTTCTCATTTT
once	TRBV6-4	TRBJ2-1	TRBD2	CASSPLAGGGNEQFF	TGTGCCAGCAGTCCACTAGCGGGAGGCGGCAATGAGCAGTTCTTC
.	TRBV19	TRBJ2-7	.	CASSIGGFTYEQYF	TGTGCCAGTAGTATAGGAGGGTTCACCTACGAGCAGTACTTC
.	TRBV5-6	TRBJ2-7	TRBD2	CASSLEISGMFYEQYF	TGTGCCAGCAGCTTGGAAATTAGCGGGATGTTTTACGAGCAGTACTTC
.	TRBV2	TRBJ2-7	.	CAIPRAGRAPNEQYF	TGTGCCATCCCGAGGGCGGGACGCGCCCCCAACGAGCAGTACTTC
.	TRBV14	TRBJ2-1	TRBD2	CASSHRGGQPYNEQFF	TGTGCCAGCAGCCATCGGGGGGGGCAACCCTACAATGAGCAGTTCTTC
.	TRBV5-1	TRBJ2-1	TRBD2	CASSQGLVPPLNEQFF	TGCGCCAGCAGCCAGGGACTAGTTCCGCCTTTGAATGAGCAGTTCTTC
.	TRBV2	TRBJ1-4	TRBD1	CASRPGQGNEKLFF	TGTGCCAGCAGGCCGGGACAGGGGAATGAAAAACTGTTTTTT